This TCR beta chain derives from a study of T-cell reconstitution after alpha-beta-depleted transplantation in children. Study-wide results and limits: The study reportedly traced alpha-beta T cells about two months after transplant to several hundred expanded graft clones.

This clonotype was counted at least ten times. What it binds is unknown. Unique molecular identifiers were incorporated during preparation of the TCRbeta library. TCRdb reprocessed the PCR reads with MiXCR, giving one entry per CDR3 protein. Of hundreds of thousands of distinct CDR3 sequences listed, around 12% are singletons. Germline loops: CDR1 DFQATT, CDR2 SNEGSKA (reference sequence). This CDR3 is 16 amino acids long. Trimming at V came to 2 bases and at J to 1 base, leaving 9 bases not matched to a gene. V and J are TRBV20-1 and TRBJ1-1, with 8 bases fitting TRBD1. This TCR was recovered from a girl between 2 and 10 years old with congenital amegakaryocytic thrombocytopenia, due to receive a stem cell transplant. The sequencing here drew on PBMCs, taken before TCRalphabeta/CD19-depleted stem cell transplant. The CDR3 DNA reads TGCAGTGCTAGATCAGGACAGGGCGGGAAGAACACTGAAGCTTTCTTT. It is translated as CSARSGQGGKNTEAFF.